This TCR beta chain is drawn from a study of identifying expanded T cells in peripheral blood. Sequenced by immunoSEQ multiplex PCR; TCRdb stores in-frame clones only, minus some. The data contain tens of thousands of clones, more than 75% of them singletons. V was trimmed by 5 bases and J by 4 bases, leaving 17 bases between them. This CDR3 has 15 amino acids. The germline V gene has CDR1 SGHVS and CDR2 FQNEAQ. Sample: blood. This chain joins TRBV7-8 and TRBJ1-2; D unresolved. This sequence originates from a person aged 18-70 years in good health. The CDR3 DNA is TGTGCCAGCAGCCCCCCGGGAGGAGATGGCTATGGCTACACCTTC. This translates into CASSPPGGDGYGYTF.